The TCR beta chain under discussion was sequenced for a study of cytomegalovirus exposure and HLA in healthy donors (dated 2017 in TCRdb). Study-wide context: The 700 or so repertoires of the first cohort and the 110 or so validation repertoires were produced on the same platform, according to a later analysis. To predict cytomegalovirus infection status, the study combined high-throughput TCR immunosequencing, statistical association of individual TCRs with disease status, and machine learning. Along with the roughly 610-subject first cohort, a separate validation cohort of more than 90 different subjects was used. The study aimed to test whether cataloging public T cell receptors could reveal signatures of past pathogen exposure. The study at large found these results: The study gave a list of roughly 150 TCR beta chains associated with cytomegalovirus. The classifier was reported to diagnose cytomegalovirus status with high specificity and sensitivity in both the original cohort and the validation cohort. The validation cohort had no HLA typing available for a later analysis, so co-occurrence within that cohort was assessed over all 130 or so repertoires. It was suggested by the authors that the approach could potentially be generalized to other disease states and immunological phenotypes. In vitro tests confirmed that a few of the cytomegalovirus-associated TCR beta chains recognize cytomegalovirus antigens. A later analysis found that TCRs clustered in the first cohort also tended to co-occur in the 95 to 150 validation repertoires, with about 94% of cluster scores above 0. Most TCR sequences were observed very rarely across donors, whereas some public TCRs were present in many individuals.

Worth noting for this clone: No cognate antigen has been identified for it. Per-base quality was not reported, and no clone a single base away is much larger than it.

V has 4 bases trimmed and J has 2 bases trimmed; junction bases matching no gene number 5. In the germline V gene, CDR1 corresponds to MGHRA and CDR2 to YSYEKL. Its CDR3 holds 15 amino acids, cysteine through phenylalanine. The only DNA kept is the CDR3, 45 bases in frame from the first base. Separate from the roughly 660-subject first cohort, the validation cohort of some 130 subjects was the group to which the donors belonged. The library was generated by the immunoSEQ multiplex PCR assay. Concerning the study's data processing: To diagnose cytomegalovirus status from the catalog of TCR beta chain sequences, a statistical classification framework was built. Drawn from immuneACCESS, this table holds only the in-frame rearrangements with V and J called that TCRdb kept. Clones are partly lost; checked studies trace under half to an unresolved V gene and leave the rest unexplained. V and J calls plus clone size are reproduced from that table; the DNA served to infer D and trimming. The sample includes some 250,000 clones, with around 85% observed a single time. About 1.2% of the sample is taken by the ten largest.

The chain links TRBV4-1 with TRBJ2-7, and 10 junctional nucleotides match TRBD2. The receptor comes from a woman younger than 45 in good health and CMV-seropositive. Sequencing used PBMCs. CDR3 protein: CASSPLAGDAYEQYF. At the DNA level, the sequence is TGCGCCAGCAGCCCCCTAGCGGGAGACGCCTACGAGCAGTACTTC.